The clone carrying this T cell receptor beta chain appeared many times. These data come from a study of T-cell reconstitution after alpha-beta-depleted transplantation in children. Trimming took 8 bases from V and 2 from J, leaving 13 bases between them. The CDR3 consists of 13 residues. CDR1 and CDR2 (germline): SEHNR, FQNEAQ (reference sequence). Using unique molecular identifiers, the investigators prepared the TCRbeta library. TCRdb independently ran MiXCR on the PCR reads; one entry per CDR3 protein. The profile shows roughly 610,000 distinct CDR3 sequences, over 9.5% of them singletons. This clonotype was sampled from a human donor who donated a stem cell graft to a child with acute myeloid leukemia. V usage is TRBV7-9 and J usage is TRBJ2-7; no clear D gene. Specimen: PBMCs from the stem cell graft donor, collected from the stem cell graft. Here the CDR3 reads CASAPPDAYEQYF. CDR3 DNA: TGTGCCAGCGCCCCTCCGGACGCCTACGAGCAGTACTTC.